Listed below are T cell receptor beta chains from one sample, sequenced in a study of CD8 T cells in Susac syndrome. Using its own MiXCR run on the immunoSEQ multiplex PCR reads, TCRdb lists one record per CDR3 protein. The sample has 150,000 to 200,000 distinct CDR3 sequences; around 95% are singletons. The sample consisted of CD8+ T cells from PBMCs. Every receptor here comes from a human donor with multiple sclerosis. The CDR3 runs from the conserved cysteine through the conserved F or W. Fields, in order: V gene, J gene, CDR3 protein.

>TRBV15|TRBJ2-7
CATSTKSGSRYEQYF
>TRBV7-9|TRBJ1-2
CASSLVPDGYTF
>TRBV2|TRBJ1-6
CASSSPLHF
>TRBV2|TRBJ2-5
CASPLGQGETQYF
>TRBV25-1|TRBJ1-5
CASSEIAQPQHF
>TRBV14|TRBJ1-2
CASSPRQGNYGYTF
>TRBV5-6|TRBJ2-1
CASSFGTANEQFF
>TRBV2|TRBJ2-1
CASSQLANYNEQFF
>TRBV2|TRBJ1-1
CASSEALQGFF
>TRBV27|TRBJ1-6
CASSFLLEPLHF
>TRBV9|TRBJ2-2
CASSGSGINTGELFF
>TRBV15|TRBJ2-7
CATSRDDSGTYEQYF
>TRBV2|TRBJ2-1
CATPGQFKNNEQFF
>TRBV29-1|TRBJ2-1
CSVEGPVDEQFF
>TRBV25-1|TRBJ2-1
CASSAGRGGLDEQFF
>TRBV29-1|TRBJ2-2
CSVFPGRTGELFF
>TRBV6-5|TRBJ1-2
CASSYYSDNYGYTF
>TRBV6-5|TRBJ2-7
CASSYPGLAGTYEQYF
>TRBV28|TRBJ2-5
CASTPWDRQETQYF
>TRBV20-1|TRBJ2-6
CSALSYLTSGRAGANVLTF
>TRBV27|TRBJ2-1
CASRLTSGRALGVVEQFF
>TRBV7-9|TRBJ2-6
CAIMTGHNSGANVLTF
>TRBV3-1|TRBJ2-7
CASRPGQGAPYEQYF
>TRBV28|TRBJ2-5
CASSITGGAETQYF
>TRBV3-1|TRBJ2-7
CASSQDALSISYEQYF
>TRBV15|TRBJ2-7
CATSRTRLGGREQYF
>TRBV12-3/TRBV12-4|TRBJ1-5
CASSPVPQPQHF
>TRBV19|TRBJ2-1
CASRNLALAGGYNEQFF
>TRBV15|TRBJ1-2
CATSREAGASPYYGYTF
>TRBV28|TRBJ2-2
CASSSPLAGRNTGELFF
>TRBV30|TRBJ2-7
CAWNRPGGAYEQYF
>TRBV3-1|TRBJ2-5
CASSQARWGGNQETQYF
>TRBV27|TRBJ2-5
CASSPTAWGLQETQYF
>TRBV18|TRBJ2-3
CASSPTYRDKNTDTQYF
>TRBV5-1|TRBJ2-3
CASSLRLVPDTQYF
>TRBV19|TRBJ1-1
CASSHGLNTEAFF
>TRBV27|TRBJ2-1
CASSWGGSYNEQFF
>TRBV25-1|TRBJ2-1
CASSPSGRTYNEQFF
>TRBV20-1|TRBJ1-2
CSAIIPGGYTF
>TRBV4-1|TRBJ2-5
CASSLEGGTETQYF
>TRBV12-3/TRBV12-4|TRBJ2-2
CASSDRRDMGTGELFF
>TRBV21-1|TRBJ1-2
CASSKCHPPGYTF
>TRBV27|TRBJ1-2
CASSLYAGSYGYTF
>TRBV7-6|TRBJ2-2
CASSLARGSNTGELFF
>TRBV7-8|TRBJ2-1
CASSLITGGHNEQFF